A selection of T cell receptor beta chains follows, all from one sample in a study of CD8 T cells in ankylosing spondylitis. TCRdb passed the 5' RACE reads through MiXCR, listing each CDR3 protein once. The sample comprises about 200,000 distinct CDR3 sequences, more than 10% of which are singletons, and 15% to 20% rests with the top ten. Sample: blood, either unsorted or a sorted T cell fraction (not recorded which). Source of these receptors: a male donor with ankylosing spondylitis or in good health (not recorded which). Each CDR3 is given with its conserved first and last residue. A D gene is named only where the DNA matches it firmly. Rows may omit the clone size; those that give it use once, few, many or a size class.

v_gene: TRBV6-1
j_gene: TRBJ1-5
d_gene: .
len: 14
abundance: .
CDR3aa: CASSVGYGNQPQHF
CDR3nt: TGTGCCAGCTCGGTCGGATACGGGAATCAGCCCCAGCATTTT

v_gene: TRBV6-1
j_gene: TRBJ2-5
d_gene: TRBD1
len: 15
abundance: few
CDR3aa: CASSAGDSYHETQYF
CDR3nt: TGTGCCAGCAGTGCCGGGGACAGCTACCATGAGACCCAGTACTTC

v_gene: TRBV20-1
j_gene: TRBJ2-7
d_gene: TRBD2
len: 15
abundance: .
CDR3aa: CSARATSGRIYEQYF
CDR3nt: TGCAGTGCTAGGGCGACTAGCGGGAGGATCTACGAGCAGTACTTC

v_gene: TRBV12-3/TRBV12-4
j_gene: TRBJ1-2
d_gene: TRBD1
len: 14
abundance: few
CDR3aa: CASSLGTATYGYTF
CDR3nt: TGTGCCAGCAGTTTGGGGACAGCAACCTATGGCTACACCTTC

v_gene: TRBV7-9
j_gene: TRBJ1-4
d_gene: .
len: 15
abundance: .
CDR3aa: CASSGSLVTNEKLFF
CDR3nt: TGTGCCAGCAGCGGGTCCCTTGTAACTAATGAAAAACTGTTTTTT

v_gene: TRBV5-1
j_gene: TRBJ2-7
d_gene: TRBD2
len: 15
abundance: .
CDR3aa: CASSWTSGGADEQYF
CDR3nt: TGCGCCAGCAGCTGGACTAGCGGGGGGGCCGACGAGCAGTACTTC

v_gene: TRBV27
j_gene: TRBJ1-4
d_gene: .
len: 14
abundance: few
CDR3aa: CASSPVIGNEKLFF
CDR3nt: TGTGCCAGCAGCCCCGTAATTGGCAATGAAAAACTGTTTTTT

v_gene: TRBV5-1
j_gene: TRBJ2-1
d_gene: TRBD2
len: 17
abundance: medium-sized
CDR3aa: CASSPPTLLADDNEQFF
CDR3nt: TGCGCCAGCAGCCCTCCGACCTTACTAGCGGATGACAATGAGCAGTTCTTC

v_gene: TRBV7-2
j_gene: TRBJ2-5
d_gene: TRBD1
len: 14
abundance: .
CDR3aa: CASSLTGGTETQYF
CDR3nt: TGTGCCAGCAGCTTAACAGGGGGGACGGAGACCCAGTACTTC

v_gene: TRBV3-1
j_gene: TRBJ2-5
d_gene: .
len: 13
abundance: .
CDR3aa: CASSQQNQETQYF
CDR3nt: TGTGCCAGCAGCCAACAAAACCAAGAGACCCAGTACTTC

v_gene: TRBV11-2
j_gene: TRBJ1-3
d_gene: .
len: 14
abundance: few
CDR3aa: CASSSQGAGNTIYF
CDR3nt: TGTGCCAGCAGCTCACAGGGTGCAGGAAACACCATATATTTT

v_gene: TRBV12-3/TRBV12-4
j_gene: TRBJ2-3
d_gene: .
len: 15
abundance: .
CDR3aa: CASSFSAGFLDTQYF
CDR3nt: TGTGCCAGCAGTTTCTCGGCGGGGTTTTTAGATACGCAGTATTTT

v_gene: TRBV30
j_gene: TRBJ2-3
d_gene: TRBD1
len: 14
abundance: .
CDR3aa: CAWGSGQGADTQYF
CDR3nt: TGTGCCTGGGGTAGCGGACAGGGCGCAGATACGCAGTATTTT

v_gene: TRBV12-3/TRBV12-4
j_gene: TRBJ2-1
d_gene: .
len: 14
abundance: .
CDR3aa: CASSHRAPYNEQFF
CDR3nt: TGTGCCAGCAGCCACAGGGCCCCCTACAATGAGCAGTTCTTC